The rows below give T cell receptor beta chains drawn from one sample of a study of T-cell reconstitution after alpha-beta-depleted transplantation in children. A single record per CDR3 protein comes from TCRdb applying MiXCR to the PCR reads. The sample lists approximately 210,000 distinct CDR3 sequences, more than 14% occurring once. The sequencing used PBMCs from the stem cell graft donor, collected from the stem cell graft. The receptors stem from a human donor who donated a stem cell graft to a child with acute lymphoblastic leukemia. Both conserved end residues are part of each CDR3. D genes are given only for firm matches. The listing skips clone size in some rows; elsewhere it reads once, few, many or a size class.

TRBV18	-	TRBJ1-1	-	CASSPRSDRILNTEAFF	TGTGCCAGCTCACCACGGTCGGATCGAATCCTGAACACTGAAGCTTTCTTT
TRBV3-1	TRBD2	TRBJ2-3	many	CASSQVGSGRADTQYF	TGTGCCAGCAGCCAAGTCGGTAGCGGGAGGGCAGATACGCAGTATTTT
TRBV12-3/TRBV12-4	-	TRBJ2-3	few	CASSSSGETPDTQYF	-
TRBV5-1	-	TRBJ2-5	many	CASSLDSTQETQYF	TGCGCCAGCAGCTTGGACAGTACCCAAGAGACCCAGTACTTC
TRBV29-1	TRBD1	TRBJ1-2	-	CSAGQGNYGGYTF	TGCAGCGCAGGACAGGGAAACTATGGGGGGTACACCTTC
TRBV20-1	-	TRBJ1-1	many	CSARSGSRDTEAFF	TGCAGTGCTAGGAGTGGATCAAGGGACACTGAAGCTTTCTTT
TRBV5-1	TRBD2	TRBJ2-2	few	CASNNMGLAGDFNTGELFF	TGCGCCAGCAACAATATGGGACTAGCGGGAGACTTTAACACCGGGGAGCTGTTTTTT
TRBV7-8	TRBD1	TRBJ2-5	many	CASSPWTGKGGETQYF	TGTGCCAGCAGCCCCTGGACAGGGAAGGGAGGAGAGACCCAGTACTTC
TRBV5-1	-	TRBJ2-3	many	CASSLASIRGLGTDTQYF	TGCGCCAGCAGCTTAGCTTCGATTAGGGGATTGGGCACAGATACGCAGTATTTT
TRBV29-1	-	TRBJ2-7	-	CSVEDSYYEQYF	TGCAGCGTTGAAGACTCTTACTACGAGCAGTACTTC
TRBV18	TRBD1	TRBJ1-1	many	CASSFGTGGEAFF	TGTGCCAGCTCCTTTGGGACAGGGGGCGAGGCTTTCTTT
TRBV7-9	-	TRBJ2-3	many	CASSSTGIGDTQYF	TGTGCCAGCAGCTCCACAGGTATCGGAGATACGCAGTATTTT
TRBV7-9	-	TRBJ2-3	many	CASRGQADTQYF	TGTGCCAGCAGGGGGCAAGCAGATACGCAGTATTTT
TRBV5-1	-	TRBJ2-1	-	CASSLEDSPNNEQFF	TGCGCCAGCAGCTTAGAGGACTCTCCGAACAATGAGCAGTTCTTC
TRBV5-1	-	TRBJ2-2	many	CASSLSGDAGELFF	TGCGCCAGCAGCTTGTCGGGGGACGCCGGGGAGCTGTTTTTT
TRBV12-3/TRBV12-4	-	TRBJ2-4	many	CASSLARRARKGAKNIQYF	TGTGCCAGCAGTTTAGCCCGTCGGGCAAGAAAAGGAGCCAAAAACATTCAGTACTTC
TRBV20-1	TRBD2	TRBJ2-7	many	CSARLRAGVDYEQYF	TGCAGTGCTAGACTGAGAGCGGGAGTTGACTACGAGCAGTACTTC
TRBV7-8	TRBD2	TRBJ2-7	few	CASSRRTSGMYEQYF	TGTGCCAGCAGCCGACGGACTAGCGGGATGTACGAGCAGTACTTC
TRBV5-1	-	TRBJ2-7	many	CASSLGGLTGAYEQYF	TGCGCCAGCAGCTTGGGAGGCCTAACGGGCGCCTACGAGCAGTACTTC
TRBV12-3/TRBV12-4	-	TRBJ2-6	many	CASSPSSRGSGANVLTF	TGTGCCAGCAGTCCTAGCTCCAGGGGATCCGGGGCCAACGTCCTGACTTTC
TRBV5-1	-	TRBJ2-7	many	CASSALGGTYEQYF	TGCGCCAGCAGCGCCCTCGGGGGAACCTACGAGCAGTACTTC
TRBV16	-	TRBJ2-7	few	CASSQSAGLGYEQYF	TGTGCCAGCAGCCAATCCGCAGGATTAGGCTACGAGCAGTACTTC
TRBV9	-	TRBJ1-3	many	CASSVGGDSGNTIYF	TGTGCCAGCAGCGTAGGCGGCGACTCTGGAAACACCATATATTTT
TRBV5-1	-	TRBJ1-1	many	CASSLDSWSEAFF	TGCGCCAGCAGCTTGGATTCCTGGAGTGAAGCTTTCTTT
TRBV5-1	TRBD2	TRBJ2-1	-	CASSWGTSDYNEQFF	TGCGCCAGCAGCTGGGGGACTAGCGACTACAATGAGCAGTTCTTC
TRBV12-3/TRBV12-4	-	TRBJ2-5	-	CASRKQGGSQETQYF	TGTGCCAGCAGAAAACAGGGGGGGTCTCAAGAGACCCAGTACTTC
TRBV20-1	TRBD2	TRBJ2-1	many	CSPGTSGSNNEQFF	TGCAGTCCCGGGACTAGCGGGAGTAACAATGAGCAGTTCTTC
TRBV10-3	-	TRBJ2-5	-	CAISSQETQYF	TGTGCCATCAGTTCTCAAGAGACCCAGTACTTC
TRBV5-1	TRBD1	TRBJ2-2	many	CASTQGTGNTGELFF	TGCGCCAGCACCCAAGGGACAGGGAACACCGGGGAGCTGTTTTTT
TRBV5-1	-	TRBJ2-7	many	CASSLGEAGSIYHEQYF	TGCGCCAGCAGCTTGGGGGAAGCAGGGTCCATTTACCACGAGCAGTACTTC
TRBV7-9	-	TRBJ2-2	many	CASSLERTVPTGELFF	TGTGCCAGCAGCTTAGAGCGGACAGTTCCCACCGGGGAGCTGTTTTTT
TRBV28	-	TRBJ2-7	many	CASSRGGSYEQYF	TGTGCCAGCAGTCGGGGTGGCTCCTACGAGCAGTACTTC
TRBV5-1	-	TRBJ1-6	many	CASSLGWGDSLHF	TGCGCCAGCAGCTTGGGATGGGGAGACTCCCTCCACTTT